A selection of T cell receptor beta chains follows, all from one sample in a study of blood T cell repertoires in COVID-19. TCRdb's copy holds only in-frame clones and misses some; the assay was immunoSEQ multiplex PCR. The sample records around 380,000 clones, 81% being singletons. Sequenced sample: peripheral blood. The receptors stem from a human donor with acute or convalescent COVID-19. The donor label of this sample is uncertain. Each CDR3 is given with its conserved first and last residue. A D gene is named only where the DNA matches it firmly. A clone size is listed for some rows: how often the clone was seen (once, few, many), or a class if it is expanded.

d_call clone_size j_call v_call cdr3_nt cdr3_aa
- - TRBJ1-1 TRBV6-5 TGTGCCAGCAGCAGAAGTATCACTGAAGCTTTCTTT CASSRSITEAFF
TRBD1 once TRBJ1-4 TRBV5-6 TGTGCCAGCAGCTTGCGACAGGGGGGTAATGAAAAACTGTTTTTT CASSLRQGGNEKLFF
- - TRBJ1-5 TRBV28 TGTGCCAGCAGTTTAGTTATCGGGGGCGGGGGACAGCCCCAGCATTTT CASSLVIGGGGQPQHF
- - TRBJ2-3 TRBV6-5 TGTGCCAGCAGCCGGACCGGGGTTCCAGATACGCAGTATTTT CASSRTGVPDTQYF
- once TRBJ1-3 TRBV5-1 TGCGCCAGCAGCACCAACGGGGTTTCCGGAAACACCATATATTTT CASSTNGVSGNTIYF
TRBD1 - TRBJ2-1 TRBV11-2 TGTGCCAGCAGCCCCCCCGGGACAGGGGGCAATGAGCAGTTCTTC CASSPPGTGGNEQFF
- - TRBJ1-4 TRBV21-1 TGTGCCAGCAGCACCGACCCCCGGGACAGTTGCTTATTACCAACTAATGAAAAACTGTTTTTT CASSTDPRDSCLLPTNEKLFF
TRBD1 - TRBJ2-1 TRBV10-1 TGCGCCAGCAGCCTGGTGGGGACAGGGGGGGATGAGCAGTTCTTC CASSLVGTGGDEQFF
TRBD1 few TRBJ1-1 TRBV7-8 TGTGCCAGCAGCTTAGAGACAGGGCAAGCTGAAGCTTTCTTT CASSLETGQAEAFF
- - TRBJ1-2 TRBV29-1 TGCAGCGTTGATTATTTGGAGGGCCCCCGTGGCTACACCTTC CSVDYLEGPRGYTF
TRBD2 - TRBJ2-5 TRBV5-4 TGTGCCAGCAGCAGGGGACTAGCGGGGGCCCAAGAGACCCAGTACTTC CASSRGLAGAQETQYF
- - TRBJ2-7 TRBV5-6 TGTGCCAGCAGCTTGGATTCAGGTCTACCCAACTACGAGCAGTACTTC CASSLDSGLPNYEQYF
- - TRBJ1-2 TRBV30 TGTGCCTGGAGTGTGTCAGGTTCCCGATATCATGGCTACACCTTC CAWSVSGSRYHGYTF